Listed below are T cell receptor beta chains from one sample, sequenced in a study of blood T cell repertoires in COVID-19. Sequenced by immunoSEQ multiplex PCR; TCRdb stores in-frame clones only, minus some. The table shows 130,000 or so clones, with roughly 89% occurring only once. Sequences were obtained from peripheral blood. Receptor source: a man aged 50 to 60 with active or convalescent COVID-19. The CDR3 runs from the conserved cysteine through the conserved F or W. The D gene is left open where the match is weak. Clone sizes are given selectively: once, few, many, or a class where the clone is expanded.

-,TRBJ2-1,TRBV5-4,TRBD2,CASSLASGRAGEQFF,TGTGCCAGCAGCTTGGCCAGCGGGAGGGCCGGGGAGCAGTTCTTC
-,TRBJ2-1,TRBV6-1,TRBD2,CASSELREDEQFF,TGTGCCAGCAGTGAACTGCGGGAGGATGAGCAGTTCTTC
-,TRBJ1-1,TRBV4-3,-,CASSQQFPEGHTEAFF,TGCGCCAGCAGCCAACAATTTCCGGAGGGCCATACTGAAGCTTTCTTT
once,TRBJ1-1,TRBV10-3,-,CAISELKGGISFF,TGTGCCATCAGTGAGTTGAAGGGGGGGATTTCTTTCTTT
-,TRBJ2-7,TRBV14,TRBD1,CASSQLRDRGSEQYF,TGTGCCAGCAGCCAGCTCCGGGACAGGGGTAGCGAGCAGTACTTC
-,TRBJ1-1,TRBV15,TRBD1,CATSRDSMGFQGVSNTEAFF,TGTGCCACCAGCAGAGATTCAATGGGGTTCCAGGGGGTATCGAACACTGAAGCTTTCTTT
-,TRBJ2-1,TRBV10-3,TRBD1,CAISGTGSSNEQFF,TGTGCCATCAGCGGGACAGGGTCTTCTAATGAGCAGTTCTTC
once,TRBJ2-3,TRBV5-4,TRBD1,CASSFRTGGRTDTQYF,TGTGCCAGCAGCTTTCGGACAGGGGGTCGCACAGATACGCAGTATTTT
-,TRBJ1-3,TRBV5-4,-,CASSLRAGNTIYF,TGTGCCAGCAGCCTCAGGGCAGGCAACACCATATATTTT
-,TRBJ1-6,TRBV9,-,CASRAGTGDNSPLHF,TGTGCCAGCAGGGCCGGGACTGGAGATAATTCACCCCTCCACTTT
-,TRBJ1-1,TRBV18,TRBD1,CASSPRNGQETTEAFF,TGTGCCAGCTCACCCCGAAACGGACAGGAGACCACTGAAGCTTTCTTT
-,TRBJ2-7,TRBV29-1,-,CSVGSTYEQYF,TGCAGCGTTGGGTCTACCTACGAGCAGTACTTC
-,TRBJ1-4,TRBV28,-,CASSLGGAFEKLFF,TGTGCCAGCAGTTTGGGGGGGGCGTTTGAAAAACTGTTTTTT
-,TRBJ2-7,TRBV11-2,TRBD2,CASSAGTSATYEQYF,TGTGCCAGCAGCGCCGGGACTAGCGCAACCTACGAGCAGTACTTC
-,TRBJ2-1,TRBV27,TRBD1,CASSYGRGQYNEQFF,TGTGCCAGCAGTTATGGCAGGGGGCAGTACAATGAGCAGTTCTTC
-,TRBJ1-5,TRBV7-8,-,CASSLGPGDQPQHF,TGTGCCAGCAGCTTAGGCCCGGGGGATCAGCCCCAGCATTTT
-,TRBJ2-1,TRBV6-1,TRBD1,CASSESLGQSYNEQFF,TGTGCCAGCAGTGAATCTTTGGGACAGAGCTACAATGAGCAGTTCTTC
few,TRBJ2-7,TRBV24-1,-,CATSGLSDEQYF,TGTGCCACCAGTGGACTTTCCGACGAGCAGTACTTC
-,TRBJ1-1,TRBV6-2/TRBV6-3,-,CASSPARDNTEAFF,TGTGCCAGCAGCCCCGCTCGGGATAACACTGAAGCTTTCTTT
once,TRBJ1-5,TRBV5-5,-,CASSFLTENQPQHF,TGTGCCAGCAGCTTCTTGACAGAAAATCAGCCCCAGCATTTT
-,TRBJ1-4,TRBV3-1/TRBV3-2,-,CASSHGDTWGSSKLFF,TGTGCCAGCAGCCATGGGGACACCTGGGGAAGTTCAAAACTGTTTTTT
once,TRBJ2-4,TRBV3-1/TRBV3-2,TRBD1,CASSSYRGKENIQYF,TGTGCCAGCAGCAGCTACAGGGGCAAGGAAAACATTCAGTACTTC
-,TRBJ2-2,TRBV13,TRBD1,CASEPGTGEGTGELFF,TGTGCCAGCGAGCCCGGGACAGGGGAGGGCACCGGGGAGCTGTTTTTT
-,TRBJ1-2,TRBV10-3,TRBD1,CAITTDRGGDYGYTF,TGTGCCATCACTACGGACAGGGGAGGTGACTATGGCTACACCTTC
once,TRBJ1-2,TRBV30,-,CACAKGDTRSYTF,TGTGCCTGTGCCAAAGGGGACACTCGCTCCTACACCTTC
-,TRBJ2-5,TRBV5-6,-,CASSFTGQETQYF,TGTGCCAGCAGCTTTACGGGGCAAGAGACCCAGTACTTC
-,TRBJ2-7,TRBV5-4,-,CASSLVGGGTYEQYF,TGTGCCAGCAGCTTGGTCGGGGGAGGAACCTACGAGCAGTACTTC
few,TRBJ2-7,TRBV5-6,TRBD1,CASSMDRFGQYF,TGTGCCAGCAGCATGGACAGGTTCGGGCAGTACTTC
-,TRBJ2-7,TRBV28,-,CASSSSRDEQYF,TGTGCCAGCAGTTCAAGCCGCGACGAGCAGTACTTC
-,TRBJ2-5,TRBV11-3,TRBD2,CASSPGLAGDRETQYF,TGTGCCAGCAGCCCAGGACTAGCGGGGGACCGGGAGACCCAGTACTTC
few,TRBJ2-1,TRBV6-5,-,CASSYRGGVRNEQFF,TGTGCCAGCAGTTACAGGGGGGGCGTAAGGAATGAGCAGTTCTTC
-,TRBJ2-4,TRBV5-6,-,CASSREQGTRNIQYF,TGTGCCAGCAGCCGCGAGCAGGGAACGAGAAACATTCAGTACTTC
few,TRBJ2-7,TRBV19,TRBD1,CASSPGTGQITYEQYF,TGTGCCAGTAGTCCCGGGACAGGCCAAATAACCTACGAGCAGTACTTC
once,TRBJ2-6,TRBV4-1,TRBD1,CASRLDRVGVGANVLTF,TGCGCCAGCAGACTAGACAGGGTAGGTGTGGGGGCCAACGTCCTGACTTTC
-,TRBJ1-2,TRBV18,TRBD1,CASSPVGQYGYTF,TGTGCCAGCTCACCTGTGGGACAGTATGGCTACACCTTC
-,TRBJ1-4,TRBV6-5,-,CASSRGRVNEKLFF,TGTGCCAGCAGTCGGGGGAGAGTGAATGAAAAACTGTTTTTT
-,TRBJ2-3,TRBV5-1,-,CASSPVSDTQYF,TGCGCCAGCAGCCCGGTTTCAGATACGCAGTATTTT
-,TRBJ1-1,TRBV12-3/TRBV12-4,TRBD1,CASSLSGTGEAFF,TGTGCCAGCAGTTTATCCGGGACAGGGGAAGCTTTCTTT
-,TRBJ2-3,TRBV4-2,TRBD1,CASSQVDRGRTDTQYF,TGTGCCAGCAGCCAAGTCGACAGGGGGCGAACAGATACGCAGTATTTT
once,TRBJ2-1,TRBV7-9,-,CASRSRGGRDNEQFF,TGTGCCAGCAGATCTAGAGGGGGAAGGGACAATGAGCAGTTCTTC
-,TRBJ2-7,TRBV6-5,-,CASSPPAGSREQYF,TGTGCCAGCAGCCCGCCGGCAGGGTCGCGTGAGCAGTACTTC
-,TRBJ2-5,TRBV6-5,TRBD2,CASSRGLAGVETQYF,TGTGCCAGCAGCCGCGGACTAGCGGGGGTAGAGACCCAGTACTTC
-,TRBJ1-3,TRBV7-6,TRBD1,CASSLVPGQGNTIYF,TGTGCCAGCAGCTTAGTTCCGGGACAGGGAAACACCATATATTTT
-,TRBJ1-4,TRBV21-1,-,CASSYTSSTNEKLFF,TGTGCCAGCAGCTACACATCGTCAACTAATGAAAAACTGTTTTTT